This TCR beta chain was recorded in a study of T cell responses to AZD1222 COVID-19 vaccine. Profiled with immunoSEQ multiplex PCR; TCRdb holds only in-frame clones, not every one. The table includes roughly 70,000 clones, 88% detected once. The CDR3 is made up of 17 amino acids. In germline, CDR1 is SGHDN, CDR2 FVKESK. The V end lost 4 bases, the J end lost 0 bases, and 18 bases lay between the germline ends. This clonotype was obtained from an adult who received the MenACWY meningococcal vaccine as a control. The rearrangement joins TRBV14 to TRBJ1-1; D call uncertain. The specimen was peripheral blood, collected 28 days after the second dose of the MenACWY control vaccine. For the CDR3, the DNA is TGTGCCAGCAGCCCAACCCTCGCAGCCAACATGAACACTGAAGCTTTCTTT. Protein sequence: CASSPTLAANMNTEAFF.